A selection of T cell receptor beta chains follows, all from one sample in a study of identical twins. TCRdb re-derived calls from the 5' RACE reads in MiXCR, one entry per CDR3 protein. The data hold 700,000 or so distinct CDR3 sequences, with around 8.3% observed a single time. These same records also appear under a second study, on yellow fever vaccine responses in identical twins.

Sequencing was done on a sample of PBMCs. Receptor source: a woman between 18 and 30 years old in good health. Each CDR3 is given with its conserved first and last residue. The order of the fields is D gene, V gene, clone size, J gene, CDR3 DNA, CDR3 protein. The D gene is left open where the match is weak. A clone size is listed for some rows: how often the clone was seen (once, few, many), or a class if it is expanded.

TRBD1	TRBV5-6	few	TRBJ1-1	TGTGCCAGCAGCTGGTTCGGGACAGGGAGCACTGAAGCTTTCTTT	CASSWFGTGSTEAFF
NA	TRBV6-2/TRBV6-3	NA	TRBJ2-3	TGTGCCACCTGGGAAGATACGCAGTATTTT	CATWEDTQYF
NA	TRBV5-1	many	TRBJ1-1	TGCGCCAGCAGCTCCCGGGGGACACAGGACACTGAAGCTTTCTTT	CASSSRGTQDTEAFF
NA	TRBV7-9	few	TRBJ1-1	TGTGCCAGCAGCTTAGGTAAAGCTTTCTTT	CASSLGKAFF
TRBD2	TRBV6-2/TRBV6-3	NA	TRBJ2-1	TGTGCCAGCAGACCGGGACTAGCGTTTGGTGAGCAGTTCTTC	CASRPGLAFGEQFF
NA	TRBV28	few	TRBJ1-2	TGTGCCAGCAGTTGGAGGGGTGGCTATGGCTACACCTTC	CASSWRGGYGYTF
NA	TRBV20-1	NA	TRBJ2-2	TGCAGTGCTAGAGACCCCCGGCTGGGGAACACCGGGGAGCTGTTTTTT	CSARDPRLGNTGELFF
NA	TRBV9	few	TRBJ2-7	TGTGCCAGCAGCGTAGACGACGGGCGGTTAGACTACGAGCAGTACTTC	CASSVDDGRLDYEQYF
NA	TRBV6-2/TRBV6-3	NA	TRBJ2-1	TGTGCCAGCAGATCTCCGGGAGCCTCCTACAATGAGCAGTTCTTC	CASRSPGASYNEQFF
NA	TRBV5-1	NA	TRBJ1-3	TGCGCCAGCAGCGGGGGTGGCTCTGGAAACACCATATATTTT	CASSGGGSGNTIYF
NA	TRBV12-3/TRBV12-4	many	TRBJ1-1	TGTGCCAGCAGAGGCCCGGCAGGGATGGACACTGAAGCTTTCTTT	CASRGPAGMDTEAFF
TRBD1	TRBV29-1	many	TRBJ2-3	TGCAGCGTCGGGGACAGGGGAGATACGCAGTATTTT	CSVGDRGDTQYF
NA	TRBV6-7	NA	TRBJ2-1	TGTGCCAGCAGTTACGCCGGAGGGGTTTACAATGAGCAGTTCTTC	CASSYAGGVYNEQFF
NA	TRBV29-1	few	TRBJ2-1	TGCAGCGTAACGGACGGCCCTCTGGATGAGCAGTTCTTC	CSVTDGPLDEQFF
NA	TRBV5-1	NA	TRBJ2-5	TGCGCCAGCAGTTTTGGGTTACGTCAGGCAGGGACCCAGTACTTC	CASSFGLRQAGTQYF
TRBD1	TRBV30	NA	TRBJ1-2	TGTGCCTGGAGTCGGGACAGGGAGGACTATGGCTACACCTTC	CAWSRDREDYGYTF
NA	TRBV5-1	NA	TRBJ2-2	TGCGCCAGCAGCTCGGGGATAGGCGGGGAGCTGTTTTTT	CASSSGIGGELFF
NA	TRBV28	few	TRBJ2-7	TGTGCCAGCAGACCGACAGGGGAGGGATCCTACGAGCAGTACTTC	CASRPTGEGSYEQYF
TRBD2	TRBV9	NA	TRBJ2-1	TGTGCCAGCACCTCAAAAGGGAGGGGTAATGAGCAGTTCTTC	CASTSKGRGNEQFF
NA	TRBV21-1	NA	TRBJ2-7	TGTGCCAGCAGCAAAGCGGGAGTGAAGTACGAGCAGTACTTC	CASSKAGVKYEQYF
NA	TRBV6-4	few	TRBJ2-2	TGTGCCAGCAGCGAATTTCCGGGTCCCAACACCGGGGAGCTGTTTTTT	CASSEFPGPNTGELFF
NA	TRBV7-3	few	TRBJ2-5	TGTGCCAGCAGCTTCTACGAGACCCAGTACTTC	CASSFYETQYF
NA	TRBV20-1	few	TRBJ2-5	TGCAGTGCTAGAGATTGGGCTGGCCAGTACTTC	CSARDWAGQYF
NA	TRBV15	NA	TRBJ1-5	TGTGCCACCAGCAGAGATGGGCGAAGCAATCAGCCCCAGCATTTT	CATSRDGRSNQPQHF
NA	TRBV6-6	NA	TRBJ1-1	TGTGCCACCACGGGGCCGGTGAACACTGAAGCTTTCTTT	CATTGPVNTEAFF
NA	TRBV7-8	few	TRBJ2-1	TGTGCCAGCAGCTTATTTCTTTCCCAAAGCTCCTACAATGAGCAGTTCTTC	CASSLFLSQSSYNEQFF
NA	TRBV6-6	NA	TRBJ1-2	TGTGCCAGCAGTTTCGGCAGTTCCTATGGCTACACCTTC	CASSFGSSYGYTF
NA	TRBV7-9	NA	TRBJ2-7	TGTGCCAGCAGCTCGGACGGTCTAAGCTCCTACGAGCAGTACTTC	CASSSDGLSSYEQYF
TRBD2	TRBV29-1	few	TRBJ2-1	TGCAGCGCTGAGCGGGAGCCGAATTCGGCCAATGAGCAGTTCTTC	CSAEREPNSANEQFF
NA	TRBV19	NA	TRBJ1-1	TGTGCCAGTACCCCTGGGGGTATGAACACTGAAGCTTTCTTT	CASTPGGMNTEAFF
NA	TRBV29-1	many	TRBJ2-3	TGCAGCGTTGAAGATGGGGCGGCACCGCAGTATTTT	CSVEDGAAPQYF
NA	TRBV11-2	few	TRBJ2-7	TGTGCCAGCAGCCCTGTAACGAGACAGCAGTACTTC	CASSPVTRQQYF
NA	TRBV20-1	many	TRBJ1-2	TGCAGTGCTAGAGATCTTGGGACCCATGGCTACACCTTC	CSARDLGTHGYTF
NA	TRBV6-2/TRBV6-3	NA	TRBJ2-7	TGTGCCAGCAGTTTGGGGGACTTTCATTACGAGCAGTACTTC	CASSLGDFHYEQYF
TRBD2	TRBV12-3/TRBV12-4	NA	TRBJ2-7	TGTGCCAGCAGCCCGGGACACACGACTAGCGGGACTCCACAGCCGTACTTC	CASSPGHTTSGTPQPYF
NA	TRBV4-3	few	TRBJ2-7	TGCGCCAGCAGCCAAGAGTTGGCAGAAAATTACGAGCAGTACTTC	CASSQELAENYEQYF
TRBD2	TRBV6-1	few	TRBJ2-1	TGTGCCAGCAGACCTACCCCTCCGGGACTAGCTGGCTCCTACAATGAGCAGTTCTTC	CASRPTPPGLAGSYNEQFF
TRBD1	TRBV20-1	few	TRBJ2-2	TGCAGTGCTAGAGATACCAGGACAGGGGGCGGCGGGGAGCTGTTTTTT	CSARDTRTGGGGELFF
NA	TRBV20-1	few	TRBJ1-1	TGCAGTGCTAGAGATAACAGAAAGAACACTGAAGCTTTCTTT	CSARDNRKNTEAFF
TRBD1	TRBV12-3/TRBV12-4	many	TRBJ1-2	TGTGCCAGCAGTCCCCAGGGGGCTCTTAACTATGGCTACACCTTC	CASSPQGALNYGYTF
NA	TRBV5-1	few	TRBJ2-2	TGCGCCAGCAGCTTGGATGTCGTGAACACCGGGGAGCTGTTTTTT	CASSLDVVNTGELFF
NA	TRBV29-1	once	TRBJ2-7	TGCAGCGTTGAAGATCAGGCCGAGCAGTACTTC	CSVEDQAEQYF
NA	TRBV30	few	TRBJ1-6	TGTGCCTGGAAGGACGGTAATTCACCCCTCCACTTT	CAWKDGNSPLHF
NA	TRBV10-3	NA	TRBJ2-3	TGTGCCATCAGTGCCGGGTTGGATACGCAGTATTTT	CAISAGLDTQYF
TRBD2	TRBV20-1	few	TRBJ2-5	TGCAGTGCTAGTTCCCCCCTCTGGTCTAGCGGGCCGAGGGAGACCCAGTACTTC	CSASSPLWSSGPRETQYF
TRBD1	TRBV2	many	TRBJ2-1	TGTGCCAGCAGGGATACAGGGGGTTCCTACAATGAGCAGTTCTTC	CASRDTGGSYNEQFF
NA	TRBV2	NA	TRBJ2-2	TGTGCCAGGGGATCCTCGGCCACCGGGGAGCTGTTTTTT	CARGSSATGELFF
TRBD1	TRBV12-3/TRBV12-4	NA	TRBJ2-5	TGTGCCAGCACCCGGGACAGGGAAGAGACCCAGTACTTC	CASTRDREETQYF
TRBD2	TRBV7-7	many	TRBJ2-5	TGTGCTAGCAGCTTGGAGTGGCGGGGGGAAGAGACCCAGTACTTC	CASSLEWRGEETQYF
TRBD2	TRBV6-2/TRBV6-3	few	TRBJ2-7	TGTGCCAGCAGTACCACTAGCGTAAGCTCCTACGAGCAGTACTTC	CASSTTSVSSYEQYF
NA	TRBV7-2	NA	TRBJ2-7	TGTGCCAGCAGCTTAGTTGACGGTAGCGCGGACTCCTACGAGCAGTACTTC	CASSLVDGSADSYEQYF
TRBD2	TRBV4-1	NA	TRBJ2-3	TGCGCCAGCAGCCAAGTCCTAGCGGGAGCCACAGATACGCAGTATTTT	CASSQVLAGATDTQYF
NA	TRBV18	many	TRBJ2-4	TGTGCCAGCTCCCGCGAGGCGACATTCGAGAACATTCAGTACTTC	CASSREATFENIQYF
TRBD1	TRBV3-1	NA	TRBJ2-7	TGTGCCAGACAGGGGGGCCGGAAGTACTTC	CARQGGRKYF
NA	TRBV6-2/TRBV6-3	many	TRBJ2-4	TGTGCCAGCAGTGACGCCGGCTCGACAGGAGCCAAAAACATTCAGTACTTC	CASSDAGSTGAKNIQYF
NA	TRBV29-1	few	TRBJ2-7	TGCAGCGTGGCTATCGGAAAGACAGACGCCTACGAGCAGTACTTC	CSVAIGKTDAYEQYF